The following is a TCR beta chain sequence with its context. This sample is part of a study of cytomegalovirus exposure and HLA in healthy donors. Primers included in the PCR were 60 Vbeta and 13 Jbeta primers. Profiled with immunoSEQ multiplex PCR; TCRdb holds only in-frame clones, not every one. The table lists fewer than 250,000 clones, approximately 80% of them singletons. Sequenced input: PBMCs. This receptor was obtained from a boy aged 2 to 10 in good health and CMV-seronegative.

CDR3 DNA sequence: TGTGCCTGGAGCAGCGGGACCGAAAAACTGTTTTTT. Protein product: CAWSSGTEKLFF. The chain links TRBV30 to TRBJ1-4; weak D call: TRBD1 (5 bases). V was shortened by 3 bases and J by 8 bases, with 10 bases between the two germline ends. In germline, CDR1 is GTSNPN, CDR2 SVGIG (reference sequence). CDR3 length: 12 amino acids. Full variable domain (missing parts from reference TRBV30 and TRBJ1-4): SQTIHQWPATLVQPVGSPLSLECTVEGTSNPNLYWYRQAAGRGLQLLFYSVGIGQISSEVPQNLSASRPQDRQFILSSKKLLLSDSGFYLCAWSSGTEKLFFGSGTQLSVL.